The rows below give T cell receptor beta chains drawn from one sample of a study of naive and memory T cell subsets. TCRdb re-derived calls from the 5' RACE reads in MiXCR, one entry per CDR3 protein. The sample holds just over 25,000 distinct CDR3 sequences, under 25% seen once. Receptor source: a female donor in good health. Both conserved end residues are part of each CDR3. D genes are given only for firm matches.

D gene	V gene	J gene	CDR3 protein
NA	TRBV9	TRBJ2-5	CASSSPEVGETQYF
NA	TRBV5-1	TRBJ1-6	CASSFGGSNDSPLHF
NA	TRBV10-3	TRBJ2-3	CAIGSPSRTDTQYF
TRBD2	TRBV5-1	TRBJ2-7	CASSLTGLADYEQYF
TRBD2	TRBV10-2	TRBJ2-7	CASSEYGTSGSMGAYEQYF
NA	TRBV18	TRBJ2-1	CASSPLGTYNEQFF
NA	TRBV20-1	TRBJ1-2	CSASSGGNIGYTF
NA	TRBV12-3/TRBV12-4	TRBJ1-5	CASSLTVPGNQPQHF
TRBD2	TRBV20-1	TRBJ2-3	CSAQAGGTTDTQYF
TRBD2	TRBV20-1	TRBJ2-7	CSAREFGRAAYEQYF
NA	TRBV12-3/TRBV12-4	TRBJ2-7	CASSRNYEQYF
NA	TRBV10-3	TRBJ2-7	CATLQGYEQYF
TRBD1	TRBV6-5	TRBJ1-3	CASSYGQGHRSGNTIYF
TRBD1	TRBV20-1	TRBJ2-1	CSASGTGVIEQFF
TRBD1	TRBV4-3	TRBJ2-2	CASSQDLAGGNTGELFF
NA	TRBV30	TRBJ1-5	CAWSVNGGQPQHF
NA	TRBV6-5	TRBJ2-7	CASSLRPGPYEQYF
TRBD2	TRBV29-1	TRBJ2-1	CSVEGTGLAGNYNEQFF
NA	TRBV6-4	TRBJ2-1	CASSEDTYNEQFF
NA	TRBV18	TRBJ2-1	CASSPGGGLYNEQFF
NA	TRBV20-1	TRBJ1-5	CSAEGGGADSNQPQHF
NA	TRBV20-1	TRBJ1-1	CSASEIMEGAEAFF
NA	TRBV29-1	TRBJ2-7	CSAERGYEQYF
NA	TRBV6-5	TRBJ2-5	CASIPKGGEETQYF
NA	TRBV20-1	TRBJ2-7	CSASPDPYEQYF
NA	TRBV12-3/TRBV12-4	TRBJ2-7	CASSSTSTGEQYF
NA	TRBV12-3/TRBV12-4	TRBJ2-7	CASSLFGGSYEQYF
TRBD1	TRBV12-3/TRBV12-4	TRBJ2-7	CASSSSSGTDFVDAYEQYF
NA	TRBV29-1	TRBJ2-5	CSVSGFFIETQYF